This T cell receptor beta chain appears in the sequencing data of a study of T cell clones after liver transplantation. The method was immunoSEQ multiplex PCR; TCRdb's version includes in-frame clones alone and lacks a portion of them. The sample holds approximately 7,300 clones; roughly 80% are singletons and the top ten take about two fifths. This clone was observed a handful of times. CD3+CD4+ and CD3+CD8+ cells were FACS-sorted from thawed unstimulated PBMCs. This CDR3 has 15 amino acids. Germline loops: CDR1 MNHEY, CDR2 SMNVEV (reference sequence). Trimming shortened V by 0 bases and J by 4 bases, and 12 bases separated the two germline ends.

This receptor was obtained from a human donor who received a liver transplant. V usage is TRBV27 and J usage is TRBJ1-2; D may be TRBD1 (5 bases). This sample comprised CD8+ T cells from blood, obtained before liver transplant. This CDR3 reads CASSLSGGDAYGYTF. DNA of the CDR3: TGTGCCAGCAGTTTATCCGGGGGGGACGCCTATGGCTACACCTTC.